The 8 T cell receptor beta chains below were found in one sample sequenced in a study of blood T cell repertoires in COVID-19. Produced via immunoSEQ multiplex PCR; TCRdb's table is partial and in-frame only. The sample records about 370,000 clones, more than 70% being singletons. Input material: peripheral blood. These TCRs come from a woman in her twenties or thirties with COVID-19, enrolled during active disease.

The chain has TRBV6-2 or TRBV6-3 and TRBJ1-1; 9 positions match TRBD1. Per the germline V gene, CDR1 is MNHEY and CDR2 is SVGEGT. The V gene end was trimmed by 2 bases and the J gene end by 7 bases; junction bases not matched to a gene: 8. This CDR3 has 15 residues. The CDR3 DNA follows: TGTGCCAGCAGTTACGCCGCCGGGACAGGGCTTGAAGCTTTCTTT. Translated, it gives CASSYAAGTGLEAFF.

The chain recombines TRBV30 with TRBJ1-5; D is unclear. This CDR3 spans 16 amino acids. V dropped 2 bases and J dropped 2 bases, with 16 bases sitting between them. Germline V lookup: CDR1 GTSNPN, CDR2 SVGIG (reference sequence). The CDR3 spells CAWSLGPGVGNQPQHF. As DNA, the CDR3 is TGTGCCTGGAGTTTAGGGCCCGGGGTGGGCAATCAGCCCCAGCATTTT.

This sequence joins TRBV27 and TRBJ2-7; TRBD2 matches 7 bases. This CDR3 is 14 amino acids long. Germline values: CDR1 MNHEY, CDR2 SMNVEV (reference sequence). Losses at the gene ends were 6 bases for V and 5 bases for J; bases not matched to a gene: 10. CDR3 sequence reads: CASSPPGRIHEQYF. The CDR3 DNA reads TGTGCCAGCAGCCCCCCCGGGAGGATCCACGAGCAGTACTTC.

The chain combines TRBV7-9 with TRBJ2-1, with D possibly being TRBD1 (7 bases). Looked up from germline, CDR1 is SEHNR and CDR2 is FQNEAQ (reference sequence). Trimming took off 5 bases at V and 9 bases at J, with 11 bases between the two ends. CDR3 length equals 12 residues. The CDR3 nucleotides read TGTGCCAGCAGCCAGGGGGGCAGTGAGCAGTTCTTC. Its protein is CASSQGGSEQFF.

In DNA, the CDR3 is TGTGCCAGCAGCTTGATGCGGAATGAAGGTCGCGGCTACACCTTC. This codes for CASSLMRNEGRGYTF. V usage is TRBV5-6 and J usage is TRBJ1-2; no definite D call. Germline loops: CDR1 SGHDT, CDR2 YYEEEE. V lost 1 base, J lost 8 bases, and 18 bases lay in between. The CDR3 consists of 15 residues.

This chain uses TRBV5-4 with TRBJ2-1; 13 bases fit TRBD2. V lost 4 bases and J lost 1; bases outside the gene matches: 5. The CDR3 sequence is 17 residues long. Germline lookup yields CDR1 SGHNT and CDR2 YYREEE (reference sequence). The DNA of the CDR3 is TGTGCCAGCAGCCGCCCACTAGCGGGAGGGTCCTACAATGAGCAGTTCTTC. Its translation: CASSRPLAGGSYNEQFF.

CDR3: CASSTRDWMLNEQFF. Here the CDR3 DNA reads TGTGCCAGCAGTACCCGGGACTGGATGCTTAATGAGCAGTTCTTC. This chain links TRBV6-5 with TRBJ2-1; maybe TRBD2 (6 bases). Germline CDR1 is MNHEY and CDR2 is SVGAGI. The CDR3 length is 15 residues. V lost 5 bases and J 7 bases, leaving 18 bases between the germline ends.

This chain joins TRBV6-6 and TRBJ2-2; D is unclear. The V gene lost 7 bases and the J gene lost 6 bases, with 12 bases spanning the gap. This CDR3 is 13 amino acids long. Germline CDR1 reads MNHNY; CDR2 reads SVGAGI (reference sequence). This chain's CDR3 is CASTKLVAGELFF. In DNA form, the CDR3 reads TGTGCCAGCACCAAACTGGTGGCCGGGGAGCTGTTTTTT.